This T cell receptor (beta chain) was identified in a study of blood T cells in healthy people across ages. Overall study results and limits: Higher diversity, along with more naive CD4+ cells, distinguished long-lived donors from aged donors.

The ends were cut back, 3 bases at V and 3 bases at J, with 6 bases in the middle. This CDR3 contains 13 residues. CDR1 and CDR2 from the germline V gene are SGHKS and YYEKEE (reference sequence). A note on this clonotype: Its antigen is not identified. No conserved phenylalanine or tryptophan ends this CDR3, so it is likely a read error.

Using a J-beta primer mix together with a sample-barcoded 5' primer, a second PCR was run for about 6 to 12 cycles. CDR3-containing paired-end reads numbering at least 2.5 million came from each sample. TCRdb ran MiXCR on the 5' RACE reads and lists one entry per CDR3 protein. This sample has about 620,000 distinct CDR3 sequences; approximately 52% occur once, and the top ten carry about 14%. This TCR came from a woman of 80 years or more in good health. What was sequenced was blood. The rearrangement links TRBV5-5 to TRBJ1-4; D is undetermined. The CDR3 coding sequence is TGTGCCAGCAGCTCGGGATCTAATGAAAAACTGTTTATT. Translated: CASSSGSNEKLFI.